In this sample, the clone carrying this TCR beta chain turned up a few times. V was trimmed by 5 bases and J by 4 bases, leaving 11 bases between them. The CDR3 is 13 residues long. Looked up from germline, CDR1 is MGHDK and CDR2 is SYGVNS. TCRdb keeps only in-frame clones here, not all; method: immunoSEQ multiplex PCR. The sample comprises some 760,000 clones, 70% to 90% of which are singletons, and 0.0095% to 0.013% rests with the top ten. These data belong to a study of shared T cell receptors in the human thymus. The same sample was also studied in work on human thymus T cells. From that paper: It was healthy Finnish infants having corrective surgery for congenital heart defects who were the donors. It was from resections taken during corrective heart surgery that the thymus tissue came. In unrelated individuals, thymic repertoires overlapped highly, according to related research.

The genes are TRBV25-1 and TRBJ1-2; D uncertain. Sequencing was performed on thymocytes. This TCR came from a girl under three years old with a congenital heart defect. The CDR3: CASSLAGSYGYTF. The CDR3 DNA is TGTGCCAGCAGTCTTGCGGGCAGCTATGGCTACACCTTC.